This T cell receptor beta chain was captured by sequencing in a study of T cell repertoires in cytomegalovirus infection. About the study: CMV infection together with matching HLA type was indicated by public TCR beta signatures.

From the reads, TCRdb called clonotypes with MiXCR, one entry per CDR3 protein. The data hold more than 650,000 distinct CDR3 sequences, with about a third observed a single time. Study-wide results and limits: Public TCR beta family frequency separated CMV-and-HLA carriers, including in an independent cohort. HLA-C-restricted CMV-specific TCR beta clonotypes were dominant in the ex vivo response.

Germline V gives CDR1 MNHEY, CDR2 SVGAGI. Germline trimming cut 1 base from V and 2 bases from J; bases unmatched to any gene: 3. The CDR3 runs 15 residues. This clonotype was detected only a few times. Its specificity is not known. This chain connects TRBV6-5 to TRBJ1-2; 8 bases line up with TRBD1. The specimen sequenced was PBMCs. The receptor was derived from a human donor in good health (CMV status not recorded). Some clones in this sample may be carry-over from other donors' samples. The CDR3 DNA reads TGTGCCAGCAGTTACTTGACAGGGGTGAACTATGGCTACACCTTC. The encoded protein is CASSYLTGVNYGYTF.